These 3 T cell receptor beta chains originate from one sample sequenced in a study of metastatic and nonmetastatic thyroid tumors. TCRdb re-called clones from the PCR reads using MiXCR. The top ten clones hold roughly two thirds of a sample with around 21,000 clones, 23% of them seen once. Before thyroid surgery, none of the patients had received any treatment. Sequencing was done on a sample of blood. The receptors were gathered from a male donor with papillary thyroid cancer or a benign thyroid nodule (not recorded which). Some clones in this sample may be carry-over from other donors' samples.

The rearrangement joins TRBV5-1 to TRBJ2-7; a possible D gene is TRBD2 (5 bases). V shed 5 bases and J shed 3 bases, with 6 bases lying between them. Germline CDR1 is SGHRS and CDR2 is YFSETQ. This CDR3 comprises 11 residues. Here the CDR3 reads CASRRDYEQYF. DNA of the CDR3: TGCGCCAGCAGACGGGACTACGAGCAGTACTTC.

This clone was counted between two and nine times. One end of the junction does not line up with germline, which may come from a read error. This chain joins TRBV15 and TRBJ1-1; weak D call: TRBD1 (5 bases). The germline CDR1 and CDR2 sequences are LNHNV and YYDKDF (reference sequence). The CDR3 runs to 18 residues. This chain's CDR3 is CATSSQGVFSSNPNDKDF. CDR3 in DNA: TGTGCCACCAGCAGCCAAGGGGTCTTTTCCTCAAACCCCAATGACAAGGATTTT.

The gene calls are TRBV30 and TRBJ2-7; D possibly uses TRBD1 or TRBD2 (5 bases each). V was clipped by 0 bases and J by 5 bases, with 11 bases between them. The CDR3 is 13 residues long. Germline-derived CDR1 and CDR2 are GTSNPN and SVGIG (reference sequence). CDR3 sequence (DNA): TGTGCCTGGAGTGTACGAGAGGGGCACGAGCAGTACTTC. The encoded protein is CAWSVREGHEQYF.